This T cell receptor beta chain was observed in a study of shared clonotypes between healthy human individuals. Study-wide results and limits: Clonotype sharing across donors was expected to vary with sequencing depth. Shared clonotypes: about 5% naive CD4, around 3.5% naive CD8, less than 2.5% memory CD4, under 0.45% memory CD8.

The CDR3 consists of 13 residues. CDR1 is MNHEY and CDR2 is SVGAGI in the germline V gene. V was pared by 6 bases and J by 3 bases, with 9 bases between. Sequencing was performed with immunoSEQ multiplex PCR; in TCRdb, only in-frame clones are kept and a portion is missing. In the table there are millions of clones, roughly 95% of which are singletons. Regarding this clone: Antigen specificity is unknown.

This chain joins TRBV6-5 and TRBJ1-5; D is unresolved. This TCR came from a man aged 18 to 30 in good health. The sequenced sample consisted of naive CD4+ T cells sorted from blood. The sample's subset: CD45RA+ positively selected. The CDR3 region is CASRPSNNQPQHF. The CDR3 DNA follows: TGTGCCAGCAGGCCCAGTAACAATCAGCCCCAGCATTTT.